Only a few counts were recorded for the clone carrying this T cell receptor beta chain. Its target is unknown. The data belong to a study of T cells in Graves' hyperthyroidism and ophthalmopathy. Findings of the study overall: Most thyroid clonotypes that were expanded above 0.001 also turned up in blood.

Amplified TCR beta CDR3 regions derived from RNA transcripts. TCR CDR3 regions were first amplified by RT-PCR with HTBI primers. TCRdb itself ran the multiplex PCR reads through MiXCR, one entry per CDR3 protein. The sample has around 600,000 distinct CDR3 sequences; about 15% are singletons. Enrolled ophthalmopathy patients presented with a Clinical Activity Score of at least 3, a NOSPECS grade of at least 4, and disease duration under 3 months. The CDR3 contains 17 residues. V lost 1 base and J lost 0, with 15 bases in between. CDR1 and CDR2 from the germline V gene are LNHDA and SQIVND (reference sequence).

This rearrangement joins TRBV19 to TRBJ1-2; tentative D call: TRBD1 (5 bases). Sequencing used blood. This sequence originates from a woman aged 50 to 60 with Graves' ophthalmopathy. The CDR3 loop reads CASSIALGRLPNYGYTF. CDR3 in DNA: TGTGCCAGTAGTATAGCTCTGGGACGGCTACCTAACTATGGCTACACCTTC.